This entry features one T cell receptor beta chain sequence. With 0 bases removed from V and 4 bases from J, the gap between germline ends came to 16 bases. CDR1 SGHDN and CDR2 FVKESK come from the germline V gene. The length of the CDR3 is 17 residues. Roughly 0.45 to 1 ug RNA was reverse transcribed with random hexamers. TCRdb called the immunoSEQ multiplex PCR reads again in MiXCR, with one record for every CDR3 protein. This sample has 300,000 to 350,000 distinct CDR3 sequences; 92% occur once, and the top ten carry 0.065%. The data were taken from a study of CD8 T cells in Susac syndrome. Sequences were obtained from CD4+ T cells from PBMCs. This clonotype originated in a human donor with multiple sclerosis. V and J are TRBV14 and TRBJ1-3, with D possibly being TRBD1 (5 bases). CDR3 sequence: CASSQEHETGLGNTIYF. As DNA, the CDR3 is TGTGCCAGCAGCCAAGAACACGAAACAGGCCTCGGAAACACCATATATTTT.